A selection of T cell receptor beta chains follows, all from one sample in a study of cytomegalovirus exposure and HLA in healthy donors. The assay was immunoSEQ multiplex PCR, and TCRdb's table has in-frame clones only and misses some. The repertoire consists of some 110,000 clones, with over 65% occurring once and the leading ten covering about 9.9%. Sequenced input: PBMCs. These receptors all come from a woman between 50 and 59 years old in good health and CMV-seropositive. The CDR3 runs from the conserved cysteine through the conserved F or W. A D gene is named only where the DNA matches it firmly. Only part of the rows carry a size: once, few, many, or a class if the clone is expanded.

j_call clone_size d_call v_call cdr3_length cdr3_nt cdr3_aa
TRBJ1-4 NA TRBD1 TRBV28 15 TGTGCCAGCAGTCCAAACAGGGGAGTTAATGAAAAACTGTTTTTT CASSPNRGVNEKLFF
TRBJ2-7 NA NA TRBV9 12 TGTGCCAGCAGCGTAGAAGGTCAGGGTTTGTACTTC CASSVEGQGLYF
TRBJ2-7 NA TRBD1 TRBV6-5 15 TGTGCCAGCAGTTACTCAGGGGGCTCCTCCTACGAGCAGTACTTC CASSYSGGSSYEQYF
TRBJ1-1 NA NA TRBV7-9 14 TGTGCCAGCAGCTTATCCCCAGGGCACACTGAAGCTTTCTTT CASSLSPGHTEAFF
TRBJ2-7 NA NA TRBV28 13 TGTGCCAGCAGTTCCTTAGACAGCTACGAGCAGTACTTC CASSSLDSYEQYF
TRBJ1-6 NA NA TRBV15 17 TGTGCCACCAGCAGAGATGGGGAGACAGGCTATAATTCACCCCTCCACTTT CATSRDGETGYNSPLHF
TRBJ2-1 few TRBD2 TRBV5-8 15 TGTGCCAGCAGCTTCTCGCTAGCGGGCTTCGGTGAGCAGTTCTTC CASSFSLAGFGEQFF
TRBJ1-5 once TRBD1 TRBV18 15 TGTGCCAGCTCACCGGGACAGGGGAGCAATCAGCCCCAGCATTTT CASSPGQGSNQPQHF
TRBJ2-3 NA TRBD2 TRBV13 16 TGTGCCAGCAGCTTTCGGACTAGCGGGGTGGCGGATACGCAGTATTTT CASSFRTSGVADTQYF
TRBJ1-1 NA NA TRBV28 15 TGTGCCAGCAGTTCCTTCGGTGTTTTGAACACTGAAGCTTTCTTT CASSSFGVLNTEAFF
TRBJ2-3 few TRBD2 TRBV19 14 TGTGCCAGTAATCTAGCGGGAGTTGCAGATACGCAGTATTTT CASNLAGVADTQYF
TRBJ2-1 once TRBD1 TRBV7-2 13 TGTGCCAGCACCCGACAGGGCGCCAATGAGCAGTTCTTC CASTRQGANEQFF
TRBJ2-7 few NA TRBV5-1 13 TGCGCCAGCAGTCCCTACAGTCCCTACGAGCAGTACTTC CASSPYSPYEQYF
TRBJ1-4 NA NA TRBV25-1 16 TGTGCCAGCAGTGAAACGTCAGCGGGGGCAAATGAAAAACTGTTTTTT CASSETSAGANEKLFF
TRBJ2-2 NA NA TRBV6-5 12 TGTGCCAGCAGTCCAGGGGCCCGGGAGCTGTTTTTT CASSPGARELFF
TRBJ1-2 NA NA TRBV10-3 13 TGTGCCATCAGTCCACAGGGTAACTATGGCTACACCTTC CAISPQGNYGYTF
TRBJ1-4 NA NA TRBV6-1 15 TGTGCCAGCAGTGAGGCAGGGTTCTACGATGAAAAACTGTTTTTT CASSEAGFYDEKLFF
TRBJ1-5 few TRBD1 TRBV5-8 14 TGTGCCAGCAGGCGGGACAGAGCAAGTCAGCCCCAGCATTTT CASRRDRASQPQHF
TRBJ1-2 NA NA TRBV10-3 14 TGTGCCATCAGGGACTCCGGGACAAGCATTGGCTACACCTTC CAIRDSGTSIGYTF
TRBJ1-1 few NA TRBV27 14 TGTGCCAGCAACGAGGGAGCTATGAACACTGAAGCTTTCTTT CASNEGAMNTEAFF
TRBJ2-3 NA TRBD2 TRBV9 16 TGTGCCAGCAGCTCCTGGACTAGCGGTGTCACAGATACGCAGTATTTT CASSSWTSGVTDTQYF
TRBJ1-3 NA NA TRBV11-2 18 TGTGCCAGCAGCTTAGATAATGTGCCCACAACCTCTGGAAACACCATATATTTT CASSLDNVPTTSGNTIYF
TRBJ2-1 NA TRBD1 TRBV29-1 13 TGCAGCGTCGTGACAGGGGTTCGGGGTGAGCAGTTCTTC CSVVTGVRGEQFF
TRBJ1-4 NA TRBD1 TRBV19 15 TGTGCCAGTAGTCGAACACAGGGGGTGAATGAAAAACTGTTTTTT CASSRTQGVNEKLFF
TRBJ2-1 NA NA TRBV5-5 15 TGTGCCAGCAGCTTGCAGGCGAGCTCCTACAATGAGCAGTTCTTC CASSLQASSYNEQFF
TRBJ1-4 NA TRBD1 TRBV5-1 14 TGCGCCAGCAGCGGTGACAGGGGAAGAGAAAAACTGTTTTTT CASSGDRGREKLFF
TRBJ2-5 NA NA TRBV18 15 TGTGCCAGCTCACCCTGGGACTTGGGGGAAGAGACCCAGTACTTC CASSPWDLGEETQYF
TRBJ2-5 NA TRBD2 TRBV4-2 16 TGTGCCAGCAGCCAAGATAGGCTAGCGGGAGGGGAGACCCAGTACTTC CASSQDRLAGGETQYF
TRBJ1-5 NA NA TRBV6-1 15 TGTGCCAGCAGTGATCGTTGGGGGGGCAATCAGCCCCAGCATTTT CASSDRWGGNQPQHF
TRBJ1-5 NA TRBD1 TRBV2 16 TGTGCCAGCAGCCGGACAGGGGGCCCTAGCAATCAGCCCCAGCATTTT CASSRTGGPSNQPQHF
TRBJ2-2 NA TRBD2 TRBV29-1 17 TGCAGCGTTGCGGGACTAGCGGAACTCGGGGCCACCGGGGAGCTGTTTTTT CSVAGLAELGATGELFF
TRBJ1-2 NA TRBD1 TRBV5-6 15 TGTGCCAGCAGCTTCTCGACAGGGCCGGGCGGTGGCTACACCTTC CASSFSTGPGGGYTF
TRBJ2-3 NA NA TRBV4-3 19 TGCGCCAGCAGCCAAGACCCTGCTAGCGTAGGCTTAGGGTCAGATACGCAGTATTTT CASSQDPASVGLGSDTQYF
TRBJ1-1 few TRBD1 TRBV2 13 TGTGCCAGCAGGGGGACAGAGAACACTGAAGCTTTCTTT CASRGTENTEAFF